This T cell receptor (beta chain) was sequenced during a study of T-cell reconstitution after alpha-beta-depleted transplantation in children. Unique molecular identifiers featured in how the TCRbeta library was prepared. Each CDR3 protein gets one entry after TCRdb re-called the PCR reads with MiXCR. The sample records some 110,000 distinct CDR3 sequences, 10% to 13% being singletons. Study-wide results and limits: Alpha-beta T cells about two months after transplant reportedly derived from several hundred expanded graft clones. The main origin of T-cell counts and diversity one year after transplant was newly produced T cells. Some patients' high day-60 TCRbeta diversity was attributed to recipient cells surviving conditioning.

This clonotype was seen a handful of times. Its matching antigen is unknown. This CDR3 region has 15 residues. With V trimmed by 5 bases and J by 8 bases, 10 bases remained unmatched. CDR1 and CDR2 (germline): SGHAT, FQNNGV. Specimen: PBMCs, collected before TCRalphabeta/CD19-depleted stem cell transplant. The genes are TRBV11-2 and TRBJ2-1; 9 bases map to TRBD1. The clonotype comes from a boy between 2 and 15 years old with acute lymphoblastic leukemia, due to receive a stem cell transplant. Here the CDR3 DNA reads TGTGCCAGCAGCCCTATGGGACAGGGAATCCATGAGCAGTTCTTC. Its protein is CASSPMGQGIHEQFF.